The T cell receptor (beta chain) described here comes from a study of T cell repertoires in cytomegalovirus infection. Study findings and constraints: In two of eight donors, the top clonotype was HLA-C-restricted CMV-specific.

TCRdb reprocessed the reads via MiXCR and lists one record per CDR3 protein. The sample shows around 71,000 distinct CDR3 sequences, approximately 22% of them seen only once. Concerning this clonotype itself: Its antigen is not known.

The CDR3 contains 11 residues. Trimming took 7 bases from V and 2 from J, leaving 2 bases between them. This chain uses TRBV12-3 or TRBV12-4 with TRBJ2-2; D is unresolved. The sample in question was CD8+ T cells from cultured PBMCs, obtained from culture after CMV antigen stimulation. This receptor was identified in a human donor in good health (CMV status not recorded). Some clones in this sample may be carry-over from other donors' samples. CDR3 nucleotide sequence: TGTGCCAGCACTAACACCGGGGAGCTGTTTTTT. Its protein is CASTNTGELFF.